This T cell receptor (beta chain) is from a study of blood T cell repertoires in COVID-19. The assay was immunoSEQ multiplex PCR, and TCRdb's table has in-frame clones only and misses some. Here the sample spans almost 65,000 clones, 85% to 90% being singletons. V was shortened by 0 bases and J by 2 bases, with 20 bases between the two germline ends. The CDR3 has 18 residues. CDR1 is SGHNT and CDR2 is YYREEE in the germline V gene (reference sequence). The sequenced sample was PBMCs or T cells enriched from blood (not recorded which). The receptor was isolated from a woman aged 40 to 50 who had recovered from COVID-19. This chain links TRBV5-4 with TRBJ1-2; no clear D. The CDR3 here is CASSLGGGNVLQNYGYTF. CDR3 in DNA: TGTGCCAGCAGCTTGGGGGGAGGGAATGTCTTACAGAACTATGGCTACACCTTC.